The entry below describes one T cell receptor beta chain. Its antigen is unidentified. This specimen belongs to a study of shared clonotypes between healthy human individuals. Study summary: Donors consisted of a couple of women and a few men between 18 and 49. Each donor's CD4 naive and CD4 memory cells filled three plates apiece, CD8 naive two, and CD8 memory one.

Study observations and caveats: When naive CD4 clonotypes were compared across a few donors, around 5% were shared.

The CDR3 sequence is 15 residues long. Germline values: CDR1 SGHNT, CDR2 YYREEE (reference sequence). V gave up 1 base and J gave up 1 base, with 11 bases separating them. Sequencing used immunoSEQ multiplex PCR; TCRdb keeps in-frame clones, though not all of them. Of approximately 2.3 million clones in the sample, 93% were seen once. Researchers partitioned CD4+ cells into CD45RA+ naive and CD45RA-negative memory subsets. Sequenced input: naive CD4+ T cells from PBMCs. Subset: CD45RA+ positively selected. This sequence originates from a young man in good health. Some clones in this sample may be carry-over from other donors' samples. This sequence joins TRBV5-4 and TRBJ1-1; D gene uncertain. The CDR3 spells CASSLRVRQNTEAFF. In nucleotides, the CDR3 is TGTGCCAGCAGCTTGAGGGTTAGACAGAACACTGAAGCTTTCTTT.